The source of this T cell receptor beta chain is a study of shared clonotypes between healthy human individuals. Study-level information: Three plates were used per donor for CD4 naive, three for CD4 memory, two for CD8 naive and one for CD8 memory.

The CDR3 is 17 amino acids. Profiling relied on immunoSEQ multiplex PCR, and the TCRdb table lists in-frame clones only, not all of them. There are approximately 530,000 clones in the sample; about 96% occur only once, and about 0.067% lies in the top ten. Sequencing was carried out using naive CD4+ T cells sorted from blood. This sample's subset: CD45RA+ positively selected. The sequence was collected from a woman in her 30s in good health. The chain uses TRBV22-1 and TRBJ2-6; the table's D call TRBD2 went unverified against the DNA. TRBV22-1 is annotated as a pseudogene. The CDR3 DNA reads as TGTCCTGGGAGTTGTGGGAGCGAACAAAGTCGGGCCAACGTCCTGACTTTC. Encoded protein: CPGSCGSEQSRANVLTF.